The 20 T cell receptor beta chains reported below all come from one sample, sequenced in a study of T cell repertoires in cytomegalovirus infection. TCRdb itself ran the reads through MiXCR, one entry per CDR3 protein. This table has fewer than 950,000 distinct CDR3 sequences, approximately 32% appearing once. Their cognate antigens are unknown. The source was cultured CD8+ T cells from PBMCs, collected from culture after CMV antigen stimulation. These receptor sequences come from a human donor in good health (CMV status not recorded). Some clones in this sample may be carry-over from other donors' samples.

J is TRBJ1-4 and V is TRBV12-3 or TRBV12-4; D remains ambiguous. V lost 3 bases and J lost 0, with 20 bases in between. The CDR3 contains 19 residues. Here the CDR3 DNA reads TGTGCCAGCAGTTTTCGGGCAGGCGGTCGCGGGACAACTAATGAAAAACTGTTTTTT. The encoded protein is CASSFRAGGRGTTNEKLFF.

CDR3 residues: CASSPTGIANEKLFF. CDR3 nucleotide sequence: TGTGCCAGCAGCCCAACAGGGATCGCTAATGAAAAACTGTTTTTT. The chain joins TRBV28 to TRBJ1-4; D might be TRBD1 (6 bases). The germline V gene encodes CDR1 MDHEN and CDR2 SYDVKM. This CDR3 spans 15 amino acids. Deletions cut 6 bases from V and 3 bases from J, with 14 bases between.

This clonotype was recorded many times. This rearrangement joins TRBV7-6 to TRBJ2-5, with 7 bases matching TRBD1. Germline V gene sequence: CDR1 SGHVS, CDR2 FNYEAQ. V lost 5 bases to trimming and J lost 2 bases; unmatched junction nucleotides: 17. This CDR3 is built from 18 residues. Here the CDR3 DNA reads TGTGCCAGCAGCAATAGGGCTGTGACAGGGCACTATCAAGAGACCCAGTACTTC. This codes for CASSNRAVTGHYQETQYF.

This clonotype has more than one count but fewer than ten. This sequence joins TRBV12-3 or TRBV12-4 and TRBJ2-1, with D hard to call. The CDR3 consists of 15 residues. V lost 1 base and J 4 bases, leaving 11 bases between the germline ends. The CDR3 nucleotides read TGTGCCAGCAGTTTAGGTTCCCCGGAATACAATGAGCAGTTCTTC. Translation gives CASSLGSPEYNEQFF.

This clonotype was seen only a few times. The chain has TRBV20-1 and TRBJ1-5; D is unclear. Germline V gene lookup returns CDR1 DFQATT and CDR2 SNEGSKA (reference sequence). The V gene lost 0 bases and the J gene lost 7 bases, with 13 bases spanning the gap. This CDR3 has 14 amino acids. The DNA for the CDR3 is TGCAGTGCTAGAGATGAGTGGGGTGAGCAGCCCCAGCATTTT. Translation: CSARDEWGEQPQHF.

A few counts support this clonotype. This chain joins TRBV7-2 and TRBJ1-1; 9 bases map to TRBD1. Unmatched junction bases numbered 8, after V lost 5 bases and J lost 1 base. Germline V gene lookup returns CDR1 SGHTA and CDR2 FQGNSA. The CDR3 consists of 16 residues. The CDR3 sequence is CASSPQDRGWNTEAFF. For the CDR3, the DNA is TGTGCCAGCAGCCCCCAGGACAGGGGCTGGAACACTGAAGCTTTCTTT.

The chain recombines TRBV27 with TRBJ1-1, with 10 bases that match TRBD1. V lost 10 bases and J lost 5; bases outside the gene matches: 7. The CDR3 runs to 13 residues. The V gene's germline CDR1 is MNHEY and CDR2 SMNVEV (reference sequence). Here the CDR3 DNA reads TGTGCCATCAGACAGGGGGCGCGGACTGAAGCTTTCTTT. Its protein product is CAIRQGARTEAFF.

The V and J genes are TRBV6-5 and TRBJ2-7; D remains ambiguous. The CDR3 spans 12 residues. Trimming took 7 bases from V and 2 from J, leaving 9 bases between them. The germline V gene has CDR1 MNHEY and CDR2 SVGAGI. The CDR3 sequence: CASTDPTYEQYF. The CDR3 coding sequence is TGTGCCAGCACCGACCCCACCTACGAGCAGTACTTC.

The chain combines TRBV7-9 with TRBJ1-2; weak D call: TRBD1 (5 bases). Germline CDR1 and CDR2: SEHNR and FQNEAQ (reference sequence). Between the trimmed V and J ends, which lost 0 bases and 1 base, there was a span of 9 bases. CDR3 length: 15 residues. CDR3 sequence (DNA): TGTGCCAGCAGCTTAGCGCGGGGGGATAACTATGGCTACACCTTC. Protein: CASSLARGDNYGYTF.

V and J are TRBV28 and TRBJ2-3, with D unclear. Trimming removed 6 bases at V and 2 bases at J, with 12 bases between. This CDR3 is 14 amino acids long. Germline V gene lookup returns CDR1 MDHEN and CDR2 SYDVKM. CDR3 sequence: CASSRTAPTDTQYF. For the CDR3, the DNA is TGTGCCAGCAGCAGGACGGCCCCCACAGATACGCAGTATTTT.

This clonotype has only a few counts. The V gene is TRBV12-3 or TRBV12-4, the J gene TRBJ1-1, with no clear D. This CDR3 has 12 amino acids. V lost 7 bases, J lost 6 bases, and 12 bases lay in between. CDR3 nucleotide sequence: TGTGCCAGCAACGGGAGAGTCTCTGAAGCTTTCTTT. Translated, it gives CASNGRVSEAFF.

The V gene is TRBV7-6, the J gene TRBJ2-2, with D tentatively TRBD2 (5 bases). Trimming cost V 5 bases and J 1 base, with 14 bases left between them. The CDR3 sequence is 16 residues long. Looked up from germline, CDR1 is SGHVS and CDR2 is FNYEAQ. The DNA for the CDR3 is TGTGCCAGCAGCCGAGAATGGGCGGGGAACACCGGGGAGCTGTTTTTT. Protein sequence: CASSREWAGNTGELFF.

The sample holds a few counts of this clonotype. The gene calls are TRBV19 and TRBJ2-6, with a weak D call TRBD2 (6 bases). The CDR3 extends over 15 amino acids. Germline CDR1 is LNHDA and CDR2 is SQIVND (reference sequence). V lost 11 bases, J lost 4 bases, and 18 bases lay in between. This chain's CDR3 is CAVGREVYGANVLTF. The CDR3 DNA sequence: TGTGCCGTCGGCAGGGAGGTGTACGGGGCCAACGTCCTGACTTTC.

J is TRBJ1-1 and V is TRBV7-8; D not resolved. The CDR3 sequence is 15 residues long. Trimming cost V 4 bases and J 10 bases, with 22 bases left between them. Germline values: CDR1 SGHVS, CDR2 FQNEAQ. The CDR3 sequence: CASSSTAGAGVAAFF. For the CDR3, the DNA is TGTGCCAGCAGCTCGACGGCGGGAGCCGGTGTCGCAGCTTTCTTT.

The chain links TRBV9 to TRBJ1-6; 7 bases agree with TRBD1. CDR3 length: 15 amino acids. Germline lookup yields CDR1 SGDLS and CDR2 YYNGEE. Trimming removed 0 bases from V and 8 bases from J; junction bases left unmatched: 5. CDR3 DNA sequence: TGTGCCAGCAGCGTAGAGACAGGGAGAGATTCACCCCTCCACTTT. This gives the protein CASSVETGRDSPLHF.

This clonotype was detected once. This could be a read error, since a much larger clone is one nucleotide away. The gene calls are TRBV4-2 and TRBJ2-2; TRBD2 agrees at 10 bases. This CDR3 is 19 amino acids long. Germline V CDR1 and CDR2: LGHNA, YNFKEQ. The V gene end was trimmed by 3 bases and the J gene end by 0 bases; junction bases not matched to a gene: 10. The CDR3 DNA reads as TGTGCCAGCAGCCACCTCGAGCCTAGCGGGGGCTCGAACACCGGGGAGCTGTTTTTT. This translates into CASSHLEPSGGSNTGELFF.

The chain uses TRBV7-9 and TRBJ2-1, with TRBD1 as a possible D gene (6 bases). Per the germline V gene, CDR1 is SEHNR and CDR2 is FQNEAQ (reference sequence). V lost 1 base, J lost 7 bases, and 14 bases lay in between. The CDR3 is made up of 15 amino acids. CDR3 loop: CASSLVGGLGNEQFF. The CDR3 DNA reads TGTGCCAGCAGCTTAGTTGGGGGCCTGGGGAATGAGCAGTTCTTC.

This clonotype was recorded many times. V and J are TRBV12-3 or TRBV12-4 and TRBJ2-7, with 11 nucleotides matching TRBD2. Trimming cost V 4 bases and J 3 bases; bases outside gene matches: 5. The CDR3 runs to 15 residues. CDR3 region: CASSSGTSGYYEQYV. The CDR3 DNA is TGTGCCAGCAGTTCCGGGACTAGCGGTTACTACGAGCAGTACGTC.

This clonotype showed up just a few times. The chain joins TRBV11-3 to TRBJ1-1; D perhaps matches TRBD1 (5 bases). Germline values: CDR1 SGHNT, CDR2 YENEEA. This CDR3 contains 13 residues. Trimming pared 5 bases from V and 3 bases from J, leaving 10 bases between. The CDR3 loop is CASSRGTDTEAFF. CDR3 bases: TGTGCCAGCAGCCGCGGGACGGACACTGAAGCTTTCTTT. The full variable domain, completed using reference TRBV11-3 and TRBJ1-1, is EAGVVQSPRYKIIEKKQPVAFWCNPISGHNTLYWYLQNLGQGPELLIRYENEEAVDDSQLPKDRFSAERLKGVDSTLKIQPAELGDSAVYLCASSRGTDTEAFFGQGTRLTVV.

This chain connects TRBV25-1 to TRBJ1-1, with TRBD1 matching over 8 bases. Germline assignment: CDR1 MGHDK and CDR2 SYGVNS. Unmatched junction bases numbered 11, after V lost 8 bases and J lost 9 bases. The CDR3 totals 13 residues. CDR3 amino acids: CASGIGQGRKAFF. The CDR3 region has the DNA TGTGCCAGCGGGATCGGACAGGGAAGAAAAGCTTTCTTT.